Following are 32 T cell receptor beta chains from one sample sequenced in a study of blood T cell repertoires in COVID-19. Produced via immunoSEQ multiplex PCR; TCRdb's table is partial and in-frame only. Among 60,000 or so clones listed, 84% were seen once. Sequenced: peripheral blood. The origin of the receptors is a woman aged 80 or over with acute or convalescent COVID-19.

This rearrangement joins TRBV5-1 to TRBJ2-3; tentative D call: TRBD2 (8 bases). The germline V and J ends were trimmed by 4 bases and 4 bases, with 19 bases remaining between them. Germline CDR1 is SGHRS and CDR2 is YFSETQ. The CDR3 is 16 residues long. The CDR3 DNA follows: TGCGCCAGCAGCCCGGGAGGGGGCATTATTGCAGATACGCAGTATTTT. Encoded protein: CASSPGGGIIADTQYF.

The CDR3 coding sequence is TGTGCCAGCAGTAGGACAGAGATTTATGGCTACACCTTC. As protein: CASSRTEIYGYTF. This sequence joins TRBV12-3 or TRBV12-4 and TRBJ1-2, with a tentative D call TRBD1 (6 bases). Between the trimmed V and J ends, which lost 5 bases and 5 bases, there was a span of 12 bases. The CDR3 extends over 13 amino acids.

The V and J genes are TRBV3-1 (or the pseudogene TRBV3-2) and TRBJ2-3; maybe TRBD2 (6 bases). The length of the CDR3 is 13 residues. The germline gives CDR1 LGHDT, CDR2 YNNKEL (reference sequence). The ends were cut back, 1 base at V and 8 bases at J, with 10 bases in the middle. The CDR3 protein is CASSQGRAGTQYF. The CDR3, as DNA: TGTGCCAGCAGCCAAGGGAGGGCGGGTACGCAGTATTTT.

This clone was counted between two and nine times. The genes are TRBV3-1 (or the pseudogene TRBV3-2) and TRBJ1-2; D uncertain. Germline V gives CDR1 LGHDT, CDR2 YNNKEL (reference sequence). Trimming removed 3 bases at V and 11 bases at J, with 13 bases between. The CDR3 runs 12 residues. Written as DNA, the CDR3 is TGTGCCAGCAGCCAGCCCAGACTCGGTTACACCTTC. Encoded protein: CASSQPRLGYTF.

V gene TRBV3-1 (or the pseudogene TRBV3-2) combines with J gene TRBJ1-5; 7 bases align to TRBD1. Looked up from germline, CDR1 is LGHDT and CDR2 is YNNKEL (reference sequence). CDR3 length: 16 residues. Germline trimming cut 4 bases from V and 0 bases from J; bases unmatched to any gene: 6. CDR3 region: CASSRGTANSNQPQHF. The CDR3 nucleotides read TGTGCCAGCAGCCGAGGGACAGCCAATAGCAATCAGCCCCAGCATTTT.

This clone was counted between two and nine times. CDR3 in amino acids: CASSQVGGVYGYTF. The CDR3 DNA reads as TGTGCCAGCAGCCAAGTAGGGGGTGTGTATGGCTACACCTTC. The rearrangement uses TRBV3-1 (or the pseudogene TRBV3-2) and TRBJ1-2; D might be TRBD1 (6 bases). V lost 1 base to trimming and J lost 5 bases, with 11 bases between them. Germline values: CDR1 LGHDT, CDR2 YNNKEL (reference sequence). The CDR3 runs to 14 residues.

CDR3 residues: CASTRGQEDTQYF. The CDR3, as DNA: TGTGCCAGTACCAGGGGGCAGGAAGATACGCAGTATTTT. V usage is TRBV19 and J usage is TRBJ2-3; 8 positions agree with TRBD1. The CDR3 sequence is 13 residues long. Germline assignment: CDR1 LNHDA and CDR2 SQIVND (reference sequence). J was trimmed by 5 bases and V by 7 bases; bases with no gene match: 5.

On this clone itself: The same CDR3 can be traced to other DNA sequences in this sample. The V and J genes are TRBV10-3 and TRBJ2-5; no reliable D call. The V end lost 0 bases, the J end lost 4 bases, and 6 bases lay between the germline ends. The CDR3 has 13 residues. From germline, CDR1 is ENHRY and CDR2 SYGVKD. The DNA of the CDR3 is TGTGCCATCAGTGAGTCTCCAGGAGAGACCCAGTACTTC. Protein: CAISESPGETQYF.

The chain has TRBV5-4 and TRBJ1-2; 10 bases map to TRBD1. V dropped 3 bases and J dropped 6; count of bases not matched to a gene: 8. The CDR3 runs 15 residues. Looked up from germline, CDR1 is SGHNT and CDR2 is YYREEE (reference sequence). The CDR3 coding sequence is TGTGCCAGCAGCTCAGTTGACAGGGGGCTCAATGGCTACACCTTC. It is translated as CASSSVDRGLNGYTF.

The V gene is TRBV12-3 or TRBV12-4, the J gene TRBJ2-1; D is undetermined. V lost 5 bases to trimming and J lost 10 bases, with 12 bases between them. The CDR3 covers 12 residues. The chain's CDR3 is CASSPTAVEQFF. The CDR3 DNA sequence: TGTGCCAGCAGTCCCACAGCAGTGGAGCAGTTCTTC.

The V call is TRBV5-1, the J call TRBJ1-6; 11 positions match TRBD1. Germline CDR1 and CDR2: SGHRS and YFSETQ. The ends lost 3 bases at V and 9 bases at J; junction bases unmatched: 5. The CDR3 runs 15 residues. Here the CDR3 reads CASSSGQGARSPLHF. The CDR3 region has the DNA TGCGCCAGCAGCTCAGGACAGGGGGCGCGTTCACCCCTCCACTTT.

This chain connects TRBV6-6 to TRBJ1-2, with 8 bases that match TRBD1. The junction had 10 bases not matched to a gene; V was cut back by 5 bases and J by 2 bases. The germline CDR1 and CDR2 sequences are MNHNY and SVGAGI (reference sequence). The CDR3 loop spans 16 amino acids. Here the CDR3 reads CASSSRDRITNYGYTF. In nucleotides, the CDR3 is TGTGCCAGCAGTAGCCGGGACAGGATAACCAACTATGGCTACACCTTC.

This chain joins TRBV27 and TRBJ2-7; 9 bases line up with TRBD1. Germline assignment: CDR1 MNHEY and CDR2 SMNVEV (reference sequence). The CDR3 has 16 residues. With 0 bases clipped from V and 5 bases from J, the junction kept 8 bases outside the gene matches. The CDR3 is CASSLSWGQGYDEQYF. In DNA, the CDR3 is TGTGCCAGCAGTTTATCGTGGGGACAGGGTTACGACGAGCAGTACTTC.

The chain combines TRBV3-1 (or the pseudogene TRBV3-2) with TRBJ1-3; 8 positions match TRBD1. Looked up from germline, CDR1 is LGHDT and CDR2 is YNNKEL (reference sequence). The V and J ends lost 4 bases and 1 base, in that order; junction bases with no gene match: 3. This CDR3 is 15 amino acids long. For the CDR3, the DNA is TGTGCCAGCAGCCGGACAGGGTTATCTGGAAACACCATATATTTT. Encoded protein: CASSRTGLSGNTIYF.

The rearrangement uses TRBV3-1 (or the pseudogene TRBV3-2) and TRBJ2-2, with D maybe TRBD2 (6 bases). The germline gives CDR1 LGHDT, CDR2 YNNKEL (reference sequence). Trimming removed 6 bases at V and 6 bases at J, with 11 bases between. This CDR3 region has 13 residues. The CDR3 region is CASSPRLAGELFF. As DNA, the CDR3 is TGTGCCAGCAGTCCCAGACTAGCCGGGGAGCTGTTTTTT.

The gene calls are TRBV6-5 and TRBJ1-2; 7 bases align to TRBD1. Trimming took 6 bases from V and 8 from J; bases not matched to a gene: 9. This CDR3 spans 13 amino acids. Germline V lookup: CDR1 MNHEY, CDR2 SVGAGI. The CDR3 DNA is TGTGCCAGCAGCGATACAGGGGCTCGGGGCTACACCTTC. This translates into CASSDTGARGYTF.

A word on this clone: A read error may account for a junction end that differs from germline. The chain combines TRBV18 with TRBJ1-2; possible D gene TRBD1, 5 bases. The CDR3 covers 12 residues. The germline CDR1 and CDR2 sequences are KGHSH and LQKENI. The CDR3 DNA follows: TGTGCCAGCTCACCTAGCGGGGGGGAGCGTCTCTTC. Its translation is CASSPSGGERLF.

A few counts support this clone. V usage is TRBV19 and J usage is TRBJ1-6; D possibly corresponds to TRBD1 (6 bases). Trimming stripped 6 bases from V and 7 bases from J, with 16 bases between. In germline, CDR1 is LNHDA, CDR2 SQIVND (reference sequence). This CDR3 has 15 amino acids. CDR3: CASRRDEQGNSPLHF. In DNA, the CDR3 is TGTGCCAGTAGACGGGATGAACAGGGAAATTCACCCCTCCACTTT.

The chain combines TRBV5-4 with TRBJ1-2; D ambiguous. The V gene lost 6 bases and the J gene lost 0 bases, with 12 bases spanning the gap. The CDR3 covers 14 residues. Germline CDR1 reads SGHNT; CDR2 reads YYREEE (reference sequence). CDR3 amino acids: CASNRDNTNYGYTF. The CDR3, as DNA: TGTGCCAGCAACAGAGATAATACTAACTATGGCTACACCTTC.

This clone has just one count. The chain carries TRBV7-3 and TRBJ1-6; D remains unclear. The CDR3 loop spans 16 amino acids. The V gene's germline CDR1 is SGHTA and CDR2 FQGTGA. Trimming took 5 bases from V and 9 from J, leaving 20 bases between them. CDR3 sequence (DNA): TGTGCCAGCAGCCCGACGACCCTCGAGGGCAGTTCACCCCTCCACTTT. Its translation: CASSPTTLEGSSPLHF.

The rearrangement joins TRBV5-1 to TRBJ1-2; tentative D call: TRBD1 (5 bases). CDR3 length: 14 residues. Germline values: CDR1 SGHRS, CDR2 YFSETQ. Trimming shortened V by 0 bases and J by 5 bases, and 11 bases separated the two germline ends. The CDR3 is CASSLGQGGYGYTF. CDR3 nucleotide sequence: TGCGCCAGCAGCTTGGGGCAGGGAGGGTATGGCTACACCTTC.

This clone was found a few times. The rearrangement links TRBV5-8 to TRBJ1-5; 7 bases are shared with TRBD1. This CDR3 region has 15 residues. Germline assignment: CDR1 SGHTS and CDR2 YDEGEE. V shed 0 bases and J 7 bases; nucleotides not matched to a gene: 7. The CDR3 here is CASSLVDRANQPQHF. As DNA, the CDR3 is TGTGCCAGCAGCTTGGTTGACAGGGCCAACCAGCCCCAGCATTTT.

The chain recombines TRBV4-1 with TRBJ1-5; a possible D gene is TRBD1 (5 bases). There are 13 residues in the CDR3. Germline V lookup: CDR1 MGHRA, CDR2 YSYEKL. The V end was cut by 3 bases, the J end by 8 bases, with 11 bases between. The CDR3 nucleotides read TGCGCCAGCAGCCATGTCCCGGGGGAGCCCCAGCATTTT. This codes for CASSHVPGEPQHF.

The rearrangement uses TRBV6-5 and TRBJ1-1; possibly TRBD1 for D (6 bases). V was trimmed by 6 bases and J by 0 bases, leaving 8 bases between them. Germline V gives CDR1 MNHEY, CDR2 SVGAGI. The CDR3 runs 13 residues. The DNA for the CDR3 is TGTGCCAGCAGCCACAGGGTGAACACTGAAGCTTTCTTT. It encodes CASSHRVNTEAFF.

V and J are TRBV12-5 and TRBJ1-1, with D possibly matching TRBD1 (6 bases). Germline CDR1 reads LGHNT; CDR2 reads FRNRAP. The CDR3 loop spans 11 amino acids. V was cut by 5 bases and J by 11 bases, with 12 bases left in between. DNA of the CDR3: TGTGCTAGTGGTCCCCAGGGGCGGGCTTTCTTT. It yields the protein CASGPQGRAFF. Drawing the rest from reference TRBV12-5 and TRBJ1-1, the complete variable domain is DARVTQTPRHKVTEMGQEVTMRCQPILGHNTVFWYRQTMMQGLELLAYFRNRAPLDDSGMPKDRFSAEMPDATLATLKIQPSEPRDSAVYFCASGPQGRAFFGQGTRLTVV.

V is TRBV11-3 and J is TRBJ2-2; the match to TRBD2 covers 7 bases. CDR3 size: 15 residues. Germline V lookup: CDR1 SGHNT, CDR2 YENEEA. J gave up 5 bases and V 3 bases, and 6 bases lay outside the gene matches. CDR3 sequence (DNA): TGTGCCAGCAGCTTCTCCGGGGGGTCAACCGGGGAGCTGTTTTTT. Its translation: CASSFSGGSTGELFF.

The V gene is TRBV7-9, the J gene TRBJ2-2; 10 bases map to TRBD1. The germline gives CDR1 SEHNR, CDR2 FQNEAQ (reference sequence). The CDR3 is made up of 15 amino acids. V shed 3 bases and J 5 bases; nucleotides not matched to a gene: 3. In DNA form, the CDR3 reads TGTGCCAGCAGCTTCCGGGACAGGGGAACCGGGGAGCTGTTTTTT. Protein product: CASSFRDRGTGELFF.

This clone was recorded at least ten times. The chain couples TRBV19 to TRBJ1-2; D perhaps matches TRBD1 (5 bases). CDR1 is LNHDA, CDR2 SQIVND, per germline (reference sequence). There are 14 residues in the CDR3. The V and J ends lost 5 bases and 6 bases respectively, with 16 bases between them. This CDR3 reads CASSEGRPLNGYTF. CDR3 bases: TGTGCCAGTAGTGAGGGGAGGCCGTTAAATGGCTACACCTTC.

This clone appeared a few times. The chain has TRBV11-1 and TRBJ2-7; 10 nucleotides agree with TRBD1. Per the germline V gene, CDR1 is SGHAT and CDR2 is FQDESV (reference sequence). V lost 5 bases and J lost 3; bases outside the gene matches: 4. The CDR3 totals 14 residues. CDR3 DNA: TGTGCCAGCAGCCTCTGGACAGGGGGCTACGAGCAGTACTTC. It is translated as CASSLWTGGYEQYF.

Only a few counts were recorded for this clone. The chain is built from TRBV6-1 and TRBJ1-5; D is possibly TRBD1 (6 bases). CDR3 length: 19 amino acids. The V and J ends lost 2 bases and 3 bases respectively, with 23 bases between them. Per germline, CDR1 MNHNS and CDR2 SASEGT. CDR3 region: CASSESRGHGKVYNQPQHF. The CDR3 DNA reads TGTGCCAGCAGTGAAAGCCGGGGACACGGTAAAGTTTACAATCAGCCCCAGCATTTT.

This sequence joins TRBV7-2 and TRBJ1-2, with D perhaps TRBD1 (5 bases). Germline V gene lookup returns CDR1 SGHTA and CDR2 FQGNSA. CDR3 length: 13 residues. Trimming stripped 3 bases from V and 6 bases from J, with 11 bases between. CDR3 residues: CASSLGGGDGYTF. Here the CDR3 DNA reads TGTGCCAGCAGCTTGGGGGGTGGGGATGGCTACACCTTC.

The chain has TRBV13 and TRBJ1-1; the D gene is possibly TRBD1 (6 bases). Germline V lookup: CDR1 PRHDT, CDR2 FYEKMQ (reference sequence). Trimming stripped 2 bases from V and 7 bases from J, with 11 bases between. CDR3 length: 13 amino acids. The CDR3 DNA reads TGTGCCAGCAGCTTACAGGGGCAACATGAAGCTTTCTTT. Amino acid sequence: CASSLQGQHEAFF.